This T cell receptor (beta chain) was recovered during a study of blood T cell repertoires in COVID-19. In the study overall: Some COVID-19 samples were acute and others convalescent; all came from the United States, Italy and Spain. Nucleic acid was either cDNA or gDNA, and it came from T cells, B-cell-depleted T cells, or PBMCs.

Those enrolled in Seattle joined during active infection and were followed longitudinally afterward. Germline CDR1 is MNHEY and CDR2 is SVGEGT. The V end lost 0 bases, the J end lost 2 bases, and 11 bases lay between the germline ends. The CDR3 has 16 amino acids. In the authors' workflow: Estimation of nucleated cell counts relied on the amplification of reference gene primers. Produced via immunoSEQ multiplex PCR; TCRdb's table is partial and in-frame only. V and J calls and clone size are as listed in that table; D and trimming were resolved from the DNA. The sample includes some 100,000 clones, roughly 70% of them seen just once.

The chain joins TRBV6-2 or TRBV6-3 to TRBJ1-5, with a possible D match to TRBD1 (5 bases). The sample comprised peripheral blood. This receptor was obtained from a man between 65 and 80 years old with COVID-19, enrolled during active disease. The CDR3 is CASSYSISRGNQPQHF. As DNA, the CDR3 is TGTGCCAGCAGTTACTCGATAAGCAGGGGCAATCAGCCCCAGCATTTT.